One sample yielded the 5 T cell receptor beta chains listed below, sequenced in a study of blood T cell repertoires in COVID-19 (dated by TCRdb to the early 2020s). Libraries were made using the immunoSEQ multiplex PCR assay. Drawn from immuneACCESS, this table holds only the in-frame rearrangements with V and J called that TCRdb kept. Clones are partly lost; checked studies trace under half to an unresolved V gene and leave the rest unexplained. The sample records about 390,000 clones, roughly 89% of which are singletons. In total, the top ten clones hold 10% of the sample. The sequencing sample was made of PBMCs or T cells enriched from blood (not recorded which). The receptors originated from a woman between 45 and 60 years old who had recovered from COVID-19.

The chain links TRBV29-1 to TRBJ2-1; possibly TRBD2 for D (5 bases). The CDR3 runs 14 residues. Germline V CDR1 and CDR2: SQVTM, ANQGSEA. Between the trimmed V and J ends, which lost 6 bases and 0 bases, there was a span of 12 bases. The CDR3 sequence: CSVGNAGSYNEQFF. CDR3 DNA: TGCAGCGTCGGGAATGCTGGCTCCTACAATGAGCAGTTCTTC.

This chain connects TRBV19 to TRBJ2-1; perhaps TRBD1 as D (5 bases). Trimming shortened V by 5 bases and J by 10 bases, and 12 bases separated the two germline ends. The CDR3 contains 12 residues. CDR1 and CDR2 from the germline V gene are LNHDA and SQIVND (reference sequence). CDR3 residues: CASSSYRNEQFF. In nucleotides, the CDR3 is TGTGCCAGTAGTTCATACAGGAACGAGCAGTTCTTC.

This chain connects TRBV20-1 to TRBJ1-2; no definite D call. Trimming stripped 3 bases from V and 3 bases from J, with 11 bases between. Germline lookup yields CDR1 DFQATT and CDR2 SNEGSKA (reference sequence). The CDR3 sequence is 13 residues long. CDR3 in amino acids: CSASKPTDYGYTF. CDR3 DNA sequence: TGCAGTGCTAGTAAGCCCACCGACTATGGCTACACCTTC.

The chain couples TRBV2 to TRBJ1-2, with 9 nucleotides matching TRBD1. Germline V lookup: CDR1 SNHLY, CDR2 FYNNEI. The CDR3 has 15 residues. The J segment lost 7 bases and the V segment lost 1 base, leaving 7 bases of the junction unmatched. The CDR3 DNA reads as TGTGCCAGCAGTGAAGAGGGACAGGGTGCTGTTGGCTACACCTTC. Its translation is CASSEEGQGAVGYTF.

This clone was detected only a few times. Written as DNA, the CDR3 is TGTGCCAGCAGTCGACAGGGGGCAACTAATGAAAAACTGTTTTTT. Translation gives CASSRQGATNEKLFF. The chain is built from TRBV7-9 and TRBJ1-4; TRBD1 agrees at 9 bases. The V gene end was trimmed by 6 bases and the J gene end by 0 bases; junction bases not matched to a gene: 2. The CDR3 is made up of 15 amino acids. Germline CDR1 SEHNR, CDR2 FQNEAQ (reference sequence).